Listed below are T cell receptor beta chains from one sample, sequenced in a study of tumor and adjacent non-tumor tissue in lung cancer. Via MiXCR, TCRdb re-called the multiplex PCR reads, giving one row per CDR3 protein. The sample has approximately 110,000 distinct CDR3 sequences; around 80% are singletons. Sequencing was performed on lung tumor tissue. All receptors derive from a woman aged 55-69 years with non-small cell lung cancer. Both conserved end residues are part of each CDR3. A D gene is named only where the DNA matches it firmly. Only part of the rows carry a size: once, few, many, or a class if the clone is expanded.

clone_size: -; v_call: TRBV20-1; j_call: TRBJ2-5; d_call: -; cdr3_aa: CSTRVTEIQYF; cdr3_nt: TGCAGTACTAGAGTAACAGAGATCCAGTACTTC
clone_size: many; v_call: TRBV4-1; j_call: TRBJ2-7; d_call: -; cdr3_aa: CASSLGFPYEQYF; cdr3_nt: TGCGCCAGCAGCTTGGGGTTCCCCTACGAGCAGTACTTC
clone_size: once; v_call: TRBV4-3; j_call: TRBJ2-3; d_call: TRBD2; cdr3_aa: CASSHTSGPDMQYF; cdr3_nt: TGCGCCAGTAGCCATACTAGCGGACCAGATATGCAGTATTTT
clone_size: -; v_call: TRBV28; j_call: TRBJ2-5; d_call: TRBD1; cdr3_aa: CASSLPSGTAQETQYF; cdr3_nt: TGTGCCAGCAGCTTACCTTCCGGGACAGCCCAAGAGACCCAGTACTTC
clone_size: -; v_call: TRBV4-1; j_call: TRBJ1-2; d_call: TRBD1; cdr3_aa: CASSPQLGQGAVPGYTF; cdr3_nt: TGCGCCAGCAGCCCTCAATTAGGTCAGGGGGCGGTTCCTGGCTACACCTTC
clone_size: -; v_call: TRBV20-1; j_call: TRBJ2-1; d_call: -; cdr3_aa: CSANTARAPLSYNEQFF; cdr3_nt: TGCAGTGCTAATACAGCTCGGGCCCCTTTGTCCTACAATGAGCAGTTCTTC
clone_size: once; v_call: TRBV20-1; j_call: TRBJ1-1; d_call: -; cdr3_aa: CSARDQGGGATEVFF; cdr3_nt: TGCAGTGCTAGAGATCAGGGAGGGGGAGCCACTGAAGTTTTCTTT
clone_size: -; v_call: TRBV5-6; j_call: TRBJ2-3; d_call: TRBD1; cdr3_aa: CASSSGTGWADTQYF; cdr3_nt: TGTGCCAGCAGCTCCGGGACAGGGTGGGCAGATACGCAGTATTTT
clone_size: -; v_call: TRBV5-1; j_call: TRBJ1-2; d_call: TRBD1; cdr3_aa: CSSSRLGTGVGYTF; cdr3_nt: TGCTCCAGCAGCCGTCTCGGGACAGGGGTAGGCTACACCTTC
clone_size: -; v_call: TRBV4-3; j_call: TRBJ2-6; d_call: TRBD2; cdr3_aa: CASSQAATSGKTRANVLTF; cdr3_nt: TGCGCCAGCAGTCAAGCCGCGACTAGCGGGAAGACTAGGGCCAACGTCCTGACTTTC
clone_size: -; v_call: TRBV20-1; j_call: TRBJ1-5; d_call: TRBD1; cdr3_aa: CSVRQGSQPQLF; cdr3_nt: TGCAGTGTTAGACAGGGTAGTCAGCCCCAGCTTTTT
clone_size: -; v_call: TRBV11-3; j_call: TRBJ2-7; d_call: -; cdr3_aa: CASSPKDYEQYF; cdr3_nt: TGTGCCAGCAGCCCCAAGGATTACGAGCAGTACTTC
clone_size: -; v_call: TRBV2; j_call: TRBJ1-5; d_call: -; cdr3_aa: CASSHQNQPQHF; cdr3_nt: TGTGCCAGCAGCCACCAAAATCAGCCCCAGCATTTT
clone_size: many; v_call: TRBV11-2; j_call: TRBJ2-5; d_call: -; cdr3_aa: CASSLSGRTQYF; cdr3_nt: TGTGCCAGCAGCTTGAGCGGCCGGACCCAGTACTTC
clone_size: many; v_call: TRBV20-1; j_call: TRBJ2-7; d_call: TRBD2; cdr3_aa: CSARRRENSYEQYF; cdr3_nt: TGCAGTGCTAGGAGGCGGGAGAACTCCTACGAGCAGTACTTC
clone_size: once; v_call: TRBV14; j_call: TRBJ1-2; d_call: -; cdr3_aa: CVSRHTRDGASTF; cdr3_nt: TGTGTCAGCAGGCACACCCGGGACGGGGCTAGCACCTTC
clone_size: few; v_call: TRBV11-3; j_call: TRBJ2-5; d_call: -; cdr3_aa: CGSSLRPGPGGETQYF; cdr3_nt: TGTGGCAGCAGCTTAAGGCCGGGCCCAGGGGGGGAGACCCAGTACTTC
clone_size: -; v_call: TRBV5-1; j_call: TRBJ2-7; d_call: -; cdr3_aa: CASSLAEVVVNYKQYF; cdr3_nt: TGCGCCAGCAGCTTGGCCGAGGTCGTAGTGAACTACAAGCAGTACTTC
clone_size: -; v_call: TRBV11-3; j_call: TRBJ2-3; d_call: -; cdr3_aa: CASSPAWHRGHTQYF; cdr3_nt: TGTGCCAGCAGCCCCGCCTGGCATAGAGGTCATACGCAGTATTTT
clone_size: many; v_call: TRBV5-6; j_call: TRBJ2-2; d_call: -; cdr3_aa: CASSRTGELFF; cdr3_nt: TGTGCCAGCAGTAGGACCGGGGAGCTGTTTTTT
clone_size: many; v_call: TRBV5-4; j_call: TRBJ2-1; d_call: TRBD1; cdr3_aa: CASSLDGGQGVDNEQFF; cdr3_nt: TGTGCCAGCAGCTTGGACGGCGGACAGGGAGTTGACAATGAGCAGTTCTTC
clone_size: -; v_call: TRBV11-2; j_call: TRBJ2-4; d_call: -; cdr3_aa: CTSSPIFSGENIQYF; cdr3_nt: TGTACCAGTAGCCCGATTTTTTCAGGGGAAAACATTCAGTACTTC
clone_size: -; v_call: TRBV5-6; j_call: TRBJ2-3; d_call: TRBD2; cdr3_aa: CTSSLMGGESQAQYF; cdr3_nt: TGTACCAGCAGCCTAATGGGGGGGGAATCTCAGGCCCAGTATTTT
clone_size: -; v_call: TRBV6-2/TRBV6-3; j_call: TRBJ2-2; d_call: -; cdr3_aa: CASKLVGAIYTGELFF; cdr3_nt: TGTGCCAGCAAGTTGGTAGGGGCGATTTACACCGGGGAGCTGTTCTTT
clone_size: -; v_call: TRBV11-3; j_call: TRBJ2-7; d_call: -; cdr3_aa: CASNLRHGISYEQYF; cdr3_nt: TGTGCCAGCAACTTGCGGCATGGGATTTCTTACGAGCAGTACTTC
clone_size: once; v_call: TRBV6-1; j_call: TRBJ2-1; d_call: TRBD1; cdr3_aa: CASSETGFYVEQFF; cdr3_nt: TGTGCCAGCAGTGAGACAGGGTTCTACGTTGAGCAGTTCTTC
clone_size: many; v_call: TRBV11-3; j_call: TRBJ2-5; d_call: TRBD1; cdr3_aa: CASSFIPGGQETQYF; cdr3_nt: TGTGCCAGCAGCTTTATCCCAGGGGGTCAAGAGACCCAGTACTTC
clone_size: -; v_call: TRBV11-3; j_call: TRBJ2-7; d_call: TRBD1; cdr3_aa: CVSSPPTGTGIVGEQYF; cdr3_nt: TGTGTGAGCAGCCCCCCAACCGGGACAGGCATAGTTGGCGAGCAGTACTTC
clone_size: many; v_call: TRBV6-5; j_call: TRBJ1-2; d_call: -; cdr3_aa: CASTSSPFRGYTF; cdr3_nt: TGTGCCAGCACCTCCAGTCCTTTCCGTGGCTACACCTTC
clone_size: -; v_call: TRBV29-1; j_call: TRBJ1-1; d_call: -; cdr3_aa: CSVRPDGAVFETFF; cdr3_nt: TGCAGCGTTCGTCCCGATGGGGCAGTGTTTGAAACTTTCTTT
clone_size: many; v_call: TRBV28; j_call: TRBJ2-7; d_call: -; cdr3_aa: CASSFTGSGYEQYF; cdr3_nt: TGTGCCAGCAGTTTTACGGGGAGTGGCTACGAGCAGTACTTC
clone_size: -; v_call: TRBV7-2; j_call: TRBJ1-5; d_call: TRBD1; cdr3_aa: CASSTDRGGQPQHF; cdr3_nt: TGTGCCAGCAGCACAGACAGGGGAGGCCAGCCCCAGCATTTT